Given below is one T cell receptor beta chain in context. This sample was included in a study of T cells in tuberculosis. Overall study: Samples predate treatment or fall within its first 7 days.

Sequenced by immunoSEQ multiplex PCR; TCRdb stores in-frame clones only, minus some. The sample has roughly 34,000 clones, 86% seen once; the top ten hold 5.2%. Germline V CDR1 and CDR2: KGHSH, LQKENI. Trimming took off 3 bases at V and 1 base at J, with 13 bases between the two ends. The CDR3 runs 16 residues. Regarding time point: new active TB diagnosis, blood taken before or within 7 days of starting treatment. Unsorted cryopreserved PBMC were sequenced, averaging about 92,000 T cells per clinical donor. This specimen consisted of PBMCs, obtained at tuberculosis diagnosis. The sequence derives from an adult with tuberculosis. This sequence joins TRBV18 and TRBJ1-5; D gene ambiguous. The CDR3 reads CASSPSQRGSNQPQHF. The CDR3 bases are TGTGCCAGCTCACCTAGTCAGCGAGGGAGCAATCAGCCCCAGCATTTT.